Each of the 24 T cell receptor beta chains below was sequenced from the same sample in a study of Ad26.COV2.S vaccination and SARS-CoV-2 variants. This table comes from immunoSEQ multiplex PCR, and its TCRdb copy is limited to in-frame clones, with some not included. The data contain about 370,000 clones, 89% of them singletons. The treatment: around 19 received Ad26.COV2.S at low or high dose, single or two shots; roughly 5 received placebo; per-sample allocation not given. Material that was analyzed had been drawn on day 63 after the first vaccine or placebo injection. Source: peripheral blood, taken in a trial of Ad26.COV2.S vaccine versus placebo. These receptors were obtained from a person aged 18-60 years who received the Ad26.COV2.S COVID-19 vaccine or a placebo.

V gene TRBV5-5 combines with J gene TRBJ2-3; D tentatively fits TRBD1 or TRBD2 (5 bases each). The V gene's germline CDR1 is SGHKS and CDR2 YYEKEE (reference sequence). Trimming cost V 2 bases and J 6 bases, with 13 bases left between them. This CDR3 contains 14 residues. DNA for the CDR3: TGTGCCAGCAGCTTATGGGACGGCCGGGATACGCAGTATTTT. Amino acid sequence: CASSLWDGRDTQYF. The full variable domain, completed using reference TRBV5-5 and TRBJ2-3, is DAGVTQSPTHLIKTRGQQVTLRCSPISGHKSVSWYQQVLGQGPQFIFQYYEKEERGRGNFPDRFSARQFPNYSSELNVNALLLGDSALYLCASSLWDGRDTQYFGPGTRLTVL.

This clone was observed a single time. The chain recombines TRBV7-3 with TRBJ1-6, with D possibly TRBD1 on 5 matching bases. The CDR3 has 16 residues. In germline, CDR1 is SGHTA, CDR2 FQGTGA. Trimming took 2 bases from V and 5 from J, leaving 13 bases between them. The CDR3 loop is CASSLGTLGHNSPLHF. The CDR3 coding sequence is TGTGCCAGCAGCTTAGGGACCCTGGGACATAATTCACCCCTCCACTTT.

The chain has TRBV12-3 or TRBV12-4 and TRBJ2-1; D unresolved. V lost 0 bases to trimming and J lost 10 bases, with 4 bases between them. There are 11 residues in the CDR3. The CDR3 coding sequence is TGTGCCAGCAGTTTAGCTGGGGAGCAGTTCTTC. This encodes CASSLAGEQFF.

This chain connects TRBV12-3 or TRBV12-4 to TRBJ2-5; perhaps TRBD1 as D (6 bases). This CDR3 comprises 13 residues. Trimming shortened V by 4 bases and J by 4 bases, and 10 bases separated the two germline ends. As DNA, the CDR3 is TGTGCCAGCAGTTGGGACAACAGAGAGACCCAGTACTTC. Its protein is CASSWDNRETQYF.

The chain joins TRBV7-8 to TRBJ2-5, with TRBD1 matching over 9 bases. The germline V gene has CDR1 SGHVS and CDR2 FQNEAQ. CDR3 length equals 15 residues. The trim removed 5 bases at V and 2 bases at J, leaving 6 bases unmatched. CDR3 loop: CASSDPDRGQETQYF. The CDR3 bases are TGTGCCAGCAGCGACCCTGACAGGGGGCAAGAGACCCAGTACTTC.

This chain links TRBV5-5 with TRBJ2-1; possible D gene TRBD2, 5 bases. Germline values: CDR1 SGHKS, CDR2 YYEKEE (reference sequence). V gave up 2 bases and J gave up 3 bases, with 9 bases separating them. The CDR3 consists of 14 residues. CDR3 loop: CASSFGTSYNEQFF. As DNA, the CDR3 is TGTGCCAGCAGCTTTGGAACTAGCTACAATGAGCAGTTCTTC.

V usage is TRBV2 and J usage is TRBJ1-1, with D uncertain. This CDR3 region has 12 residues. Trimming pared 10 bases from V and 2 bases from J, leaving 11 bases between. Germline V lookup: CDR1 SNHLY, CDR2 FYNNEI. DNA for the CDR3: TGTGCCACCCTAGGCGCTAACACTGAAGCTTTCTTT. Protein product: CATLGANTEAFF.

DNA for the CDR3: TGTGCCACCAGCCGACAGCGGGAGAATGTTTACGAGCAGTACTTC. This encodes CATSRQRENVYEQYF. The chain uses TRBV15 and TRBJ2-7; the match to TRBD2 covers 8 bases. CDR1 is LNHNV and CDR2 is YYDKDF in the germline V gene (reference sequence). The CDR3 consists of 15 residues. V lost 5 bases to trimming and J lost 4 bases; unmatched junction nucleotides: 10.

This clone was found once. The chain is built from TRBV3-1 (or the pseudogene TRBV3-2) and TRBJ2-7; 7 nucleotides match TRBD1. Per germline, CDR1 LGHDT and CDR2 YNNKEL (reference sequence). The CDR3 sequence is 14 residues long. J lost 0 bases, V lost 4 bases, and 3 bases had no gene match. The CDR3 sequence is CASSPDRPSYEQYF. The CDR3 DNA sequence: TGTGCCAGCAGCCCGGACAGGCCCTCCTACGAGCAGTACTTC.

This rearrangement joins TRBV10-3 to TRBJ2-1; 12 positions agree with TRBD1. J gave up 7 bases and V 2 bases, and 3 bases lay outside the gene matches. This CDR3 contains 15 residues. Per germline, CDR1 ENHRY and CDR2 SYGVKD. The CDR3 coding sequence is TGTGCCATCAGTGAGCTGGGACAGGGGGCGAATGAGCAGTTCTTC. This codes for CAISELGQGANEQFF.

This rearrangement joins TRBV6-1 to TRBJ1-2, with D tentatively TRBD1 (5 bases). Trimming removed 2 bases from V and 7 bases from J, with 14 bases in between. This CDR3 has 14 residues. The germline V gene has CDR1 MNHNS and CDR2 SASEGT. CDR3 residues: CASSERGRSSGYTF. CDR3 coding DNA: TGTGCCAGCAGTGAAAGGGGACGGTCGTCTGGCTACACCTTC.

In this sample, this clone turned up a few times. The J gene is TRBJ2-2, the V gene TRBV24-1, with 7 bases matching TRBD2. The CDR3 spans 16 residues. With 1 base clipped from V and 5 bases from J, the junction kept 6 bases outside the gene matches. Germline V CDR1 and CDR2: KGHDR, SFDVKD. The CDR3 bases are TGTGCCACCAGTGATTTCGGGGGGTTCGGTACCGGGGAGCTGTTTTTT. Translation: CATSDFGGFGTGELFF.

Written as DNA, the CDR3 is TGTGCCAGCAGCCCTCGACTAGCGGGAGCCGCAAATGAGCAGTTCTTC. Translating it yields CASSPRLAGAANEQFF. The V and J genes are TRBV5-4 and TRBJ2-1; 12 bases line up with TRBD2. V gave up 4 bases and J gave up 7 bases; unmatched junction bases: 9. CDR1 and CDR2 from the germline V gene are SGHNT and YYREEE (reference sequence). The CDR3 runs 16 residues. Full variable domain (missing parts from reference TRBV5-4 and TRBJ2-1): ETGVTQSPTHLIKTRGQQVTLRCSSQSGHNTVSWYQQALGQGPQFIFQYYREEENGRGNFPPRFSGLQFPNYSSELNVNALELDDSALYLCASSPRLAGAANEQFFGPGTRLTVL.

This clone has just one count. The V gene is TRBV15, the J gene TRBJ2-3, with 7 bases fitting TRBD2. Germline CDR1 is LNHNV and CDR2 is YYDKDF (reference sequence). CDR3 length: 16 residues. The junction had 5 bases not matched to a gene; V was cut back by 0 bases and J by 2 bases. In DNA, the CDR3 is TGTGCCACCAGCAGAGAAATTGGGACTATCACAGATACGCAGTATTTT. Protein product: CATSREIGTITDTQYF.

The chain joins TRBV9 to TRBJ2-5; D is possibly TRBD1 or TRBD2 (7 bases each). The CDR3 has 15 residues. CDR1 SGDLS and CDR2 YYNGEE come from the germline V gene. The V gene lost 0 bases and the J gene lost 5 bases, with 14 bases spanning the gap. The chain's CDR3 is CASSVDQGGLETQYF. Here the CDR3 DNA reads TGTGCCAGCAGCGTAGATCAGGGGGGGTTGGAGACCCAGTACTTC.

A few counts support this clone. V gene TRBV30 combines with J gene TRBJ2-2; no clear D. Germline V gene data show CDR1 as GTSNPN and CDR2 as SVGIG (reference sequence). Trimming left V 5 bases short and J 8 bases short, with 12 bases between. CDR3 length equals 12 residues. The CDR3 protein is CAWGVGGGELFF. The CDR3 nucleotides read TGTGCCTGGGGAGTCGGTGGTGGGGAGCTGTTTTTT.

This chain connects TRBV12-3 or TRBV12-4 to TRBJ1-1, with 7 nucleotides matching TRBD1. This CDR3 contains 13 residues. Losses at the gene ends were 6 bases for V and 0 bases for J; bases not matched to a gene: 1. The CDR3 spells CASRGQLNTEAFF. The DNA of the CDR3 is TGTGCCAGCAGGGGACAGTTGAACACTGAAGCTTTCTTT.

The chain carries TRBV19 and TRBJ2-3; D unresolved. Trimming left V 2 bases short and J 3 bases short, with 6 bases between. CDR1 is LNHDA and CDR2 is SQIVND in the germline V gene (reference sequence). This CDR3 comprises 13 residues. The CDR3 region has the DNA TGTGCCAGTAGTATAACGAGAACAGATACGCAGTATTTT. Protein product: CASSITRTDTQYF.

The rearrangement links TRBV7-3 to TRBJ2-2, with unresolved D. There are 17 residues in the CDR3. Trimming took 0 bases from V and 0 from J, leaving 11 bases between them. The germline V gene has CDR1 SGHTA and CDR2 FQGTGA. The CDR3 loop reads CASSLTPGPTNTGELFF. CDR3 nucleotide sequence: TGTGCCAGCAGCTTAACCCCGGGCCCTACGAACACCGGGGAGCTGTTTTTT.

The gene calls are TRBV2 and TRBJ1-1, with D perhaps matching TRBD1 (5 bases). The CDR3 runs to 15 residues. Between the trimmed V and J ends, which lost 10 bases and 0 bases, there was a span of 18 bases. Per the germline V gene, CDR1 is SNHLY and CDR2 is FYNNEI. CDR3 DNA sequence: TGTGCCACAGGGCGAGACAGAATAGTGAACACTGAAGCTTTCTTT. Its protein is CATGRDRIVNTEAFF.

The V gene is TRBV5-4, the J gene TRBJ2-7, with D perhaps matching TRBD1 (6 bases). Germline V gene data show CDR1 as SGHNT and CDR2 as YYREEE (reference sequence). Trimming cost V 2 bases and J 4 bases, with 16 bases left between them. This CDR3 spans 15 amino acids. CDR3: CASSLSGTHDYEQYF. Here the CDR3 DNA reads TGTGCCAGCAGCTTATCCGGGACACACGATTACGAGCAGTACTTC.

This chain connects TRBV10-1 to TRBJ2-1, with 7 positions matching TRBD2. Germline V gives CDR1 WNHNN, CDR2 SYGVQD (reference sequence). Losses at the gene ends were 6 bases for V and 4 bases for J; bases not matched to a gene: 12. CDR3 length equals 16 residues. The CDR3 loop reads CASSGSGAWDYNEQFF. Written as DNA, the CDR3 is TGCGCCAGCAGCGGCAGCGGGGCTTGGGATTACAATGAGCAGTTCTTC.

CDR3 nucleotides: TGCGCCAGCAGCGCTACTAGCGGGGGACTTTACGAGCAGTACTTC. Amino acid sequence: CASSATSGGLYEQYF. The chain joins TRBV5-1 to TRBJ2-7, with TRBD2 matching over 11 bases. Germline CDR1 and CDR2: SGHRS and YFSETQ. This CDR3 comprises 15 residues. Unmatched junction bases numbered 7, after V lost 4 bases and J lost 4 bases.

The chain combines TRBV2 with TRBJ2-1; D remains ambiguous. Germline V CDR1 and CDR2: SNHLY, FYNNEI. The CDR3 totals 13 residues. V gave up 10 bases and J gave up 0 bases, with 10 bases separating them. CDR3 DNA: TGTGCCACCCGACTGAGCTCCTACAATGAGCAGTTCTTC. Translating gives CATRLSSYNEQFF.